The next 25 T cell receptor beta chains were all read from a single sample in a study of T cells expressing NK-cell markers. TCRdb reprocessed the 5' RACE reads and keeps a single row for each CDR3 protein, giving no DNA. In total, the table holds about 540,000 distinct CDR3 sequences. Source material: blood T cells: a sorted CD56 or NKG2C T cell subset, CD4+ or CD8+ T cells, or bulk PBMC T cells (not recorded which). These receptor sequences come from a man aged 18 to 30 in good health.

This chain uses TRBV11-2 with TRBJ2-1; the D call of TRBD2 rests on TCRdb alone, since no DNA is present to check it. This CDR3 has 13 residues. Germline V gene sequence: CDR1 SGHAT, CDR2 FQNNGV. The CDR3 reads CASSFFRAQEQFF.

The chain combines TRBV7-9 with TRBJ2-2. CDR1 and CDR2 (germline): SEHNR, FQNEAQ (reference sequence). The CDR3 totals 12 residues. The CDR3 sequence is CASSPDPRELFF.

The gene calls are TRBV6-1 and TRBJ1-2. This CDR3 region has 11 residues. CDR1 and CDR2 from the germline V gene are MNHNS and SASEGT. The CDR3 region is CASSEAGGYTF.

This sequence joins TRBV19 and TRBJ1-2; TCRdb calls TRBD1, which cannot be checked without DNA. This CDR3 is built from 15 residues. The germline gives CDR1 LNHDA, CDR2 SQIVND (reference sequence). This CDR3 reads CASSRGGTGLSGYTF.

V usage is TRBV6-5 and J usage is TRBJ2-2; TCRdb lists TRBD1, though no DNA is available to test this call. CDR1 is MNHEY, CDR2 SVGAGI, per germline. The length of the CDR3 is 15 residues. The chain's CDR3 is CASSYAGQNTGELFF.

The V and J genes are TRBV29-1 and TRBJ2-1; lacking DNA, the TRBD2 call made by TCRdb goes unchecked. Germline V lookup: CDR1 SQVTM, CDR2 ANQGSEA. The CDR3 has 18 amino acids. CDR3 protein: CSAIRTGLLAGDNNEQFF.

V gene TRBV9 combines with J gene TRBJ2-1; TCRdb outputs TRBD1, but without DNA this stays unchecked. The length of the CDR3 is 13 residues. Germline CDR1 reads SGDLS; CDR2 reads YYNGEE. CDR3: CASSVEGADEQFF.

The chain uses TRBV20-1 and TRBJ2-1; the TCRdb call, TRBD1, lacks DNA for checking. This CDR3 spans 15 amino acids. The V gene's germline CDR1 is DFQATT and CDR2 SNEGSKA (reference sequence). The CDR3 sequence is CSARGQGASWNEQFF.

This chain connects TRBV7-9 to TRBJ1-1. Looked up from germline, CDR1 is SEHNR and CDR2 is FQNEAQ (reference sequence). CDR3 length equals 15 residues. The CDR3 is CASLIARAGNTEAFF.

CDR3 sequence: CATSRAQGARASGYEQYF. The V call is TRBV15, the J call TRBJ2-7; the TCRdb call, TRBD1, lacks DNA for checking. CDR3 length: 18 amino acids. Germline V gene sequence: CDR1 LNHNV, CDR2 YYDKDF (reference sequence).

The chain joins TRBV3-1 to TRBJ2-1; the TRBD2 assignment by TCRdb is unverifiable without DNA. The CDR3 runs 15 residues. Germline loops: CDR1 LGHDT, CDR2 YNNKEL (reference sequence). The CDR3 region is CASSQTGLAVGGQFF.

The chain is built from TRBV5-6 and TRBJ2-5; there is no DNA to check the TCRdb D call of TRBD2. In germline, CDR1 is SGHDT, CDR2 YYEEEE. CDR3 length equals 13 residues. Here the CDR3 reads CASSSGLPGLQYF.

The CDR3 here is CAISEGQAVTGELFF. The chain employs TRBV10-3 and TRBJ2-2; absent DNA, TCRdb's TRBD1 call cannot be checked. The CDR3 extends over 15 amino acids. Germline CDR1 reads ENHRY; CDR2 reads SYGVKD.

This chain connects TRBV4-1 to TRBJ1-4; TCRdb indicates TRBD1, and absent DNA this call remains unverified. The germline V gene encodes CDR1 MGHRA and CDR2 YSYEKL. This CDR3 contains 14 residues. The CDR3 loop is CASRFGTGSEKLFF.

The chain recombines TRBV29-1 with TRBJ2-7; TCRdb designates TRBD1, a call that cannot be tested without DNA. Germline V lookup: CDR1 SQVTM, CDR2 ANQGSEA. This CDR3 has 15 amino acids. This CDR3 is CSAAGTETGGGEQYF.

The V and J genes are TRBV25-1 and TRBJ1-1. This CDR3 region has 13 residues. Germline-derived CDR1 and CDR2 are MGHDK and SYGVNS. CDR3: CASSDSGGTEAFF.

This sequence joins TRBV10-3 and TRBJ2-5; the TCRdb D gene call, TRBD1, has no DNA to confirm it. Per germline, CDR1 ENHRY and CDR2 SYGVKD. CDR3 length: 12 amino acids. CDR3 sequence: CAISDKPPTQYF.

The chain joins TRBV14 to TRBJ2-7. CDR1 and CDR2 (germline): SGHDN, FVKESK. CDR3 length equals 15 residues. The CDR3 loop reads CASSPYGLGPYEQYF.

The V and J genes are TRBV5-6 and TRBJ2-7; with no DNA, the TCRdb D assignment of TRBD1 cannot be verified. In germline, CDR1 is SGHDT, CDR2 YYEEEE. The CDR3 totals 15 residues. CDR3 protein: CASSLYGQGVYEQYF.

The chain carries TRBV6-5 and TRBJ2-1; without DNA, the TCRdb call of TRBD2 cannot be checked. The germline V gene encodes CDR1 MNHEY and CDR2 SVGAGI. The CDR3 is 15 residues long. CDR3 loop: CASSSGLAGFNEQFF.

The chain combines TRBV29-1 with TRBJ2-7; TCRdb proposes TRBD1, but this gene call is untestable without DNA. This CDR3 contains 16 residues. Germline V CDR1 and CDR2: SQVTM, ANQGSEA. The CDR3 sequence is CSVEGVGGSHFDEQYF.

The rearrangement uses TRBV12-3 or TRBV12-4 and TRBJ2-1; TCRdb names TRBD1, which stays unverified in the absence of DNA. This CDR3 has 15 amino acids. The CDR3 protein is CASSLGQGLYNEQFF.

V is TRBV10-3 and J is TRBJ2-1; TCRdb picks TRBD2, but there is no DNA to check that call. This CDR3 is 14 amino acids long. Germline CDR1 ENHRY, CDR2 SYGVKD. The chain's CDR3 is CAMGLAGGPSEQFF.

V and J are TRBV29-1 and TRBJ2-1; TCRdb returns TRBD1, unconfirmable since there is no DNA. This CDR3 region has 18 residues. Germline CDR1 and CDR2: SQVTM and ANQGSEA. This chain's CDR3 is CSVPRGPHLDPKSNEQFF.

The chain recombines TRBV5-6 with TRBJ2-7; TCRdb proposes TRBD1, but this gene call is untestable without DNA. The CDR3 contains 17 residues. Germline lookup yields CDR1 SGHDT and CDR2 YYEEEE. CDR3 protein: CASSWWPSGTGGGEQYF.